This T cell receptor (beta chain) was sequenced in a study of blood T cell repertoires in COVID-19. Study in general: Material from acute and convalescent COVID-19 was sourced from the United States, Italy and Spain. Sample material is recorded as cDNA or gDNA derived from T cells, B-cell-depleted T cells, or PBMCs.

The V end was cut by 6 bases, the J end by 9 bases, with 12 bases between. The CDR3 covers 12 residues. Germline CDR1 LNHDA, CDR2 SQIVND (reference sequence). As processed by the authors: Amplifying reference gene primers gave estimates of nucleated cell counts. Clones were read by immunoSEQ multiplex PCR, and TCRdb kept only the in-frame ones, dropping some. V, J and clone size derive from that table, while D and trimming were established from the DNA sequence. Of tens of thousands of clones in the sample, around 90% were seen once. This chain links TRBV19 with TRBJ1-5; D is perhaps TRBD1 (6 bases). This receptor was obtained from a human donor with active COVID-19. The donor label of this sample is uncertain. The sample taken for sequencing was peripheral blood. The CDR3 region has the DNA TGTGCCAGTAGCGACACAGGGCTGCCCCAGCATTTT. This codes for CASSDTGLPQHF.